This passage covers 17 T cell receptor beta chains from one sample sequenced in a study of T-cell memory formation after mild COVID-19 (dated by TCRdb to about 2021). Libraries were made using 5' RACE. Sequencing was carried out with an Illumina NovaSeq 6000. TCRdb's own reprocessing of the public reads used fastp at Q25 and MiXCR and kept productive beta chains. Rows are combined by CDR3 protein, so each entry shows the most common genes and DNA. A total of 100,000 to 150,000 distinct CDR3 sequences appear in this sample, roughly 15% of them only once. The ten largest clones take up about 15% of the sample. What was sequenced was PBMCs or a T cell subset sorted from them (not recorded which). The receptor source for this set is an adult woman who had mild COVID-19 (a few samples of this study predate the infection). The sample titles of this study are shuffled in the database, so cell type and time point are left out; the donor was told from shared clones.

This clonotype has a handful of counts. V usage is TRBV10-3 and J usage is TRBJ1-1, with D possibly being TRBD1 (6 bases). Per the germline V gene, CDR1 is ENHRY and CDR2 is SYGVKD. The CDR3 is 14 residues long. Trimming removed 0 bases at V and 6 bases at J, with 11 bases between. The CDR3 bases are TGTGCCATCAGTGAGTCGACGGGGGGCTCTGAAGCTTTCTTT. This translates into CAISESTGGSEAFF.

This clonotype has more than one count but fewer than ten. The genes are TRBV5-1 and TRBJ2-3, with TRBD1 matching 7 bases. V lost 1 base to trimming and J lost 0 bases; unmatched junction nucleotides: 2. CDR1 and CDR2 from the germline V gene are SGHRS and YFSETQ. This CDR3 spans 15 amino acids. For the CDR3, the DNA is TGCGCCAGCAGCTTGACAGGGGCTAGCACAGATACGCAGTATTTT. It encodes CASSLTGASTDTQYF.

The chain recombines TRBV9 with TRBJ2-1; unclear D gene. Germline assignment: CDR1 SGDLS and CDR2 YYNGEE. V was pared by 4 bases and J by 10 bases, with 9 bases between. The CDR3 has 11 residues. The CDR3 region is CASSSDTEQFF. The CDR3 nucleotides read TGTGCCAGCAGCTCCGATACGGAGCAGTTCTTC.

This clonotype was recorded a few times. The genes are TRBV4-1 and TRBJ1-5, with TRBD1 matching 9 bases. After removal of 4 bases from V and 7 bases from J, the junction contained 8 bases not matched to a gene. Germline lookup yields CDR1 MGHRA and CDR2 YSYEKL. The CDR3 spans 15 residues. The CDR3 region is CASSLGQGGKQPQHF. The CDR3 nucleotides are TGCGCCAGCAGCCTGGGACAGGGAGGGAAGCAGCCCCAGCATTTT.

This clonotype was counted between two and nine times. The chain recombines TRBV7-2 with TRBJ2-7, with D unclear. Trimming stripped 5 bases from V and 3 bases from J, with 8 bases between. This CDR3 has 12 amino acids. Per the germline V gene, CDR1 is SGHTA and CDR2 is FQGNSA. CDR3 DNA sequence: TGTGCCAGCAGCCCATCGGTCTACGAGCAGTACTTC. The encoded protein is CASSPSVYEQYF.

This clonotype has only a few counts. This chain connects TRBV24-1 to TRBJ2-3, with D unresolved. This CDR3 is built from 13 residues. With 1 base removed from V and 6 bases from J, the gap between germline ends came to 7 bases. The germline V gene encodes CDR1 KGHDR and CDR2 SFDVKD. The CDR3 region has the DNA TGTGCCACCAGTGATTTAGCGTACGATACGCAGTATTTT. Translating it yields CATSDLAYDTQYF.

In this sample, this clonotype turned up a few times. The chain joins TRBV5-1 to TRBJ2-7; TRBD2 agrees at 7 bases. V trimming: 7 bases; J trimming: 2 bases; junction bases outside the gene matches: 12. Germline CDR1 SGHRS, CDR2 YFSETQ. The CDR3 contains 15 residues. The CDR3, as DNA: TGCGCCAGCCGTTATAACCGGGACTACCCCTACGAGCAGTACTTC. Translated, it gives CASRYNRDYPYEQYF.

The DNA for the CDR3 is TGTGCCAGCAGACTTTCCCAGGGCTCTGGGGCCAACGTCCTGACTTTC. Residues: CASRLSQGSGANVLTF. This chain joins TRBV7-3 and TRBJ2-6; a weak D match, TRBD1 (5 bases). CDR3 size: 16 residues. Germline lookup yields CDR1 SGHTA and CDR2 FQGTGA. Trimming took off 6 bases at V and 0 bases at J, with 12 bases between the two ends.

The rearrangement uses TRBV12-3 or TRBV12-4 and TRBJ1-2; weak D call: TRBD1 (5 bases). The CDR3 runs 13 residues. V lost 3 bases to trimming and J lost 7 bases, with 12 bases between them. The CDR3, as DNA: TGTGCCAGCAGTTTGAGGGGCTCCAGTGGCTACACCTTC. It yields the protein CASSLRGSSGYTF.

This clonotype appeared a few times. The gene calls are TRBV6-4 and TRBJ2-2, with TRBD2 matching 9 bases. The CDR3 covers 14 residues. V lost 6 bases and J lost 7; bases outside the gene matches: 6. Germline V gene sequence: CDR1 MRHNA, CDR2 SNTAGT. The CDR3 DNA reads as TGTGCCAGCAGCGGAATAGCGGGGGTCGGGGAGCTGTTTTTT. Translated: CASSGIAGVGELFF.

This clonotype occurred a few times. The genes are TRBV3-1 and TRBJ2-3; D gene uncertain. With 4 bases removed from V and 0 bases from J, the gap between germline ends came to 17 bases. Germline CDR1 is LGHDT and CDR2 is YNNKEL (reference sequence). This CDR3 has 17 residues. This CDR3 is CASSPSMGRLSTDTQYF. CDR3 in DNA: TGTGCCAGCAGCCCCTCGATGGGTCGCCTTAGCACAGATACGCAGTATTTT.

Only one count was recorded for this clonotype. J is TRBJ2-6 and V is TRBV30, with TRBD1 matching over 9 bases. Trimming cost V 4 bases and J 0 bases; bases outside gene matches: 10. The CDR3 length is 18 residues. Looked up from germline, CDR1 is GTSNPN and CDR2 is SVGIG (reference sequence). The CDR3 sequence: CAWKFGTGSSSGANVLTF. CDR3 bases: TGTGCCTGGAAGTTCGGGACAGGGTCCTCCTCTGGGGCCAACGTCCTGACTTTC.

This clonotype was counted between two and nine times. This chain links TRBV7-3 with TRBJ2-7; perhaps TRBD1 as D (6 bases). The CDR3 is 14 residues long. The V gene lost 0 bases and the J gene lost 5 bases, with 11 bases spanning the gap. The germline gives CDR1 SGHTA, CDR2 FQGTGA. The CDR3 DNA reads as TGTGCCAGCAGCTTAACTGGGGGCAACGACGAGCAGTACTTC. Protein product: CASSLTGGNDEQYF.

CDR3: CSVEPGQGGNEQFF. The DNA for the CDR3 is TGCAGCGTTGAACCGGGACAGGGCGGCAATGAGCAGTTCTTC. The genes are TRBV29-1 and TRBJ2-1; 9 nucleotides agree with TRBD1. The CDR3 is 14 amino acids. V shed 2 bases, J shed 6 bases, and the junction held 5 bases outside the gene matches. Germline-derived CDR1 and CDR2 are SQVTM and ANQGSEA.

V is TRBV5-1 and J is TRBJ2-5; D gene unclear. Germline-derived CDR1 and CDR2 are SGHRS and YFSETQ. V was clipped by 1 base and J by 5 bases, with 12 bases between them. The CDR3 runs 14 residues. CDR3 amino acids: CASSLSPFKETQYF. In DNA, the CDR3 is TGCGCCAGCAGCTTGTCCCCCTTCAAGGAGACCCAGTACTTC.

This clonotype was observed a few times. The chain couples TRBV7-8 to TRBJ2-6; no clear D gene. The CDR3 has 15 residues. Trimming removed 5 bases at V and 0 bases at J, with 8 bases between. CDR1 and CDR2 (germline): SGHVS, FQNEAQ. The CDR3 nucleotides are TGTGCCAGCAGCCTCGTGCCCTCTGGGGCCAACGTCCTGACTTTC. This translates into CASSLVPSGANVLTF. Looking up the rest from reference TRBV7-8 and TRBJ2-6 gives the full variable domain: GAGVSQSPRYKVAKRGQDVALRCDPISGHVSLFWYQQALGQGPEFLTYFQNEAQLDKSGLPSDRFFAERPEGSVSTLKIQRTQQEDSAVYLCASSLVPSGANVLTFGAGSRLTVL.

This clonotype turned up a few times. The chain is built from TRBV7-9 and TRBJ2-3; D not resolved. Trimming removed 10 bases from V and 6 bases from J, with 23 bases in between. This CDR3 has 15 residues. From germline, CDR1 is SEHNR and CDR2 FQNEAQ (reference sequence). CDR3 nucleotide sequence: TGTGCCACCAACTTAAGTCCAGGTATTTCGGATACGCAGTATTTT. Its protein product is CATNLSPGISDTQYF.